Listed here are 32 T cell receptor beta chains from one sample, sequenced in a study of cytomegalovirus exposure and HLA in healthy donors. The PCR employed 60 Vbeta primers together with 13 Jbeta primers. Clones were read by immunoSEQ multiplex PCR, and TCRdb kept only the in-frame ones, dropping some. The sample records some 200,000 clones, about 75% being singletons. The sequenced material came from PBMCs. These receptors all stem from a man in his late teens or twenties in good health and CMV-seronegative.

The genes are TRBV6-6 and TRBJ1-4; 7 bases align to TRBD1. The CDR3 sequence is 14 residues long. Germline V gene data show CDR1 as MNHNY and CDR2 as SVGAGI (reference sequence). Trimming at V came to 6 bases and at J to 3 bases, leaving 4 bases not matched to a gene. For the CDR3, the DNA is TGTGCCAGCAGACTTGGGACAGCTAATGAAAAACTGTTTTTT. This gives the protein CASRLGTANEKLFF.

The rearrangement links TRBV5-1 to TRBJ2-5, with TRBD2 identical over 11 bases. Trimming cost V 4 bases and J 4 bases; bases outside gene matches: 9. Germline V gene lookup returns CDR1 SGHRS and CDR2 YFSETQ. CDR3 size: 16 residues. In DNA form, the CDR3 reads TGCGCCAGCAGCCTACAACTAGCGGGAGTGGGAGAGACCCAGTACTTC. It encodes CASSLQLAGVGETQYF.

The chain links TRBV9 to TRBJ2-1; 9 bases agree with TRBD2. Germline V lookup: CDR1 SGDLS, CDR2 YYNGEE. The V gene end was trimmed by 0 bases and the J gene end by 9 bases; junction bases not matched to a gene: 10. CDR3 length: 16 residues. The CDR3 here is CASSVGSGSSLAEQFF. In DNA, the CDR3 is TGTGCCAGCAGCGTAGGTAGCGGGAGTTCTTTAGCTGAGCAGTTCTTC. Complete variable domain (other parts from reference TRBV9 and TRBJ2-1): DSGVTQTPKHLITATGQRVTLRCSPRSGDLSVYWYQQSLDQGLQFLIQYYNGEERAKGNILERFSAQQFPDLHSELNLSSLELGDSALYFCASSVGSGSSLAEQFFGPGTRLTVL.

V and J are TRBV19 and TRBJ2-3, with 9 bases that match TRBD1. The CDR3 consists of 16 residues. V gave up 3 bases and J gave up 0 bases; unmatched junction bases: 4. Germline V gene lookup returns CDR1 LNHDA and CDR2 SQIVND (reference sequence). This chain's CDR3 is CASSIGQGRSTDTQYF. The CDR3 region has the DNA TGTGCCAGTAGTATCGGACAGGGGCGAAGCACAGATACGCAGTATTTT.

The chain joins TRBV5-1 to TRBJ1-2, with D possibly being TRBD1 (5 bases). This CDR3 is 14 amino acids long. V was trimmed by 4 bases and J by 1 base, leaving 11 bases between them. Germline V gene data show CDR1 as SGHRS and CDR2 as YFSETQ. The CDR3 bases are TGCGCCAGCAGCGTTCAGGGTTTTAACTATGGCTACACCTTC. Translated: CASSVQGFNYGYTF. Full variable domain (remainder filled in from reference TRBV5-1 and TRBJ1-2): KAGVTQTPRYLIKTRGQQVTLSCSPISGHRSVSWYQQTPGQGLQFLFEYFSETQRNKGNFPGRFSGRQFSNSRSEMNVSTLELGDSALYLCASSVQGFNYGYTFGSGTRLTVV.

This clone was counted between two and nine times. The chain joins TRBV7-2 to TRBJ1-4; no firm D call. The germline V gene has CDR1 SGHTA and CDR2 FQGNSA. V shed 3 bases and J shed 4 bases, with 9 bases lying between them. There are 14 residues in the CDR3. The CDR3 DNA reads TGTGCCAGCAGCTTCGGCGGCCTTAATGAAAAACTGTTTTTT. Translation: CASSFGGLNEKLFF. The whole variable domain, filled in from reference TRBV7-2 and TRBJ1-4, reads GAGVSQSPSNKVTEKGKDVELRCDPISGHTALYWYRQSLGQGLEFLIYFQGNSAPDKSGLPSDRFSAERTGGSVSTLTIQRTQQEDSAVYLCASSFGGLNEKLFFGSGTQLSVL.

CDR3 region: CASTNRVANYGYTF. CDR3 nucleotide sequence: TGTGCCAGTACTAACAGGGTTGCTAACTATGGCTACACCTTC. The genes are TRBV19 and TRBJ1-2, with a tentative D call TRBD1 (6 bases). Trimming removed 7 bases at V and 0 bases at J, with 12 bases between. CDR3 length equals 14 residues. From germline, CDR1 is LNHDA and CDR2 SQIVND (reference sequence).

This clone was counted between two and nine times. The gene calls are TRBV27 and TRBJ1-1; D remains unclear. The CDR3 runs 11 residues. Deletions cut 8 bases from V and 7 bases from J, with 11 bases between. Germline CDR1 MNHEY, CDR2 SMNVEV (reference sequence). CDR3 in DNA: TGTGCCAGCCGGAGGAGAGGTGAAGCTTTCTTT. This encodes CASRRRGEAFF.

The CDR3 sequence: CASSQEAGEASYEQYF. CDR3 DNA sequence: TGTGCCAGCAGCCAAGAGGCTGGGGAGGCCTCCTACGAGCAGTACTTC. The chain employs TRBV14 and TRBJ2-7; tentative D call: TRBD2 (6 bases). This CDR3 contains 16 residues. Looked up from germline, CDR1 is SGHDN and CDR2 is FVKESK. The V and J ends lost 0 bases and 0 bases respectively, with 12 bases between them.

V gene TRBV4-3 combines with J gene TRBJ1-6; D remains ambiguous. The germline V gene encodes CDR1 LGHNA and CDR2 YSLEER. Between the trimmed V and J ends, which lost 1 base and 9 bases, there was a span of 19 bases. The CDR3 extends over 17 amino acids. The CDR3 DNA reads TGCGCCAGCAGCCAAGGTTCCCGGTCAATTTCAGGTTCACCCCTCCACTTT. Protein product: CASSQGSRSISGSPLHF.

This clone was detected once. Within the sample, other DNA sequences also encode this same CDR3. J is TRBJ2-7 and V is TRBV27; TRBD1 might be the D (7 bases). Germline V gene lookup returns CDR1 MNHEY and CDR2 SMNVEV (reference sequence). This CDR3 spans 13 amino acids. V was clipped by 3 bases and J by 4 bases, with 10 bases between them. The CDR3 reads CASSLAGGYEQYF. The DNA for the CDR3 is TGTGCCAGCAGTTTGGCAGGGGGGTACGAGCAGTACTTC.

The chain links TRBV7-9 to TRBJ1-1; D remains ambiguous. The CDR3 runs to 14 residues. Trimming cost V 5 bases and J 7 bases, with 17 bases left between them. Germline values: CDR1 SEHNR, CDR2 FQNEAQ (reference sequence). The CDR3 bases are TGTGCCAGCAGCCAAGGGAGGAATCTATATGAAGCTTTCTTT. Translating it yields CASSQGRNLYEAFF.

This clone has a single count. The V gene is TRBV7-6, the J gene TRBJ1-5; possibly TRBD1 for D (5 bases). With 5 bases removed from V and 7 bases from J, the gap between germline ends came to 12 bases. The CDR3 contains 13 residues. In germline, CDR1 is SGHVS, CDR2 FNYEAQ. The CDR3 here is CASSPPGGQPQHF. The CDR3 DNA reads TGTGCCAGCAGCCCCCCGGGGGGACAGCCCCAGCATTTT.

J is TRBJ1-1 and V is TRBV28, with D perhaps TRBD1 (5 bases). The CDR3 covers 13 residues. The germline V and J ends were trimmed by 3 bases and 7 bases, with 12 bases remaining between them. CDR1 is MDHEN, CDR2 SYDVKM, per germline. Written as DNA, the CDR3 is TGTGCCAGCAGTTTTCCCAACAGGATTGAAGCTTTCTTT. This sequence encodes CASSFPNRIEAFF.

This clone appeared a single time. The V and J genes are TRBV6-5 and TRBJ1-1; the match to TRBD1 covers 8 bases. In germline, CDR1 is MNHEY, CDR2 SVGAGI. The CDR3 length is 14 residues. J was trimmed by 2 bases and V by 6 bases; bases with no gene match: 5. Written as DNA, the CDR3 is TGTGCCAGCAGAATGACAGGGGTTAACACTGAAGCTTTCTTT. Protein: CASRMTGVNTEAFF.

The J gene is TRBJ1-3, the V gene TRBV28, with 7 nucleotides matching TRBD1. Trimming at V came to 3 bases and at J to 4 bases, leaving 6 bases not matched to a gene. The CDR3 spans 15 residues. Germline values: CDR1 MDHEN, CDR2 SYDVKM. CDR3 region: CASSLGGQIGNTIYF. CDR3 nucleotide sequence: TGTGCCAGCAGTTTGGGGGGACAGATAGGAAACACCATATATTTT.

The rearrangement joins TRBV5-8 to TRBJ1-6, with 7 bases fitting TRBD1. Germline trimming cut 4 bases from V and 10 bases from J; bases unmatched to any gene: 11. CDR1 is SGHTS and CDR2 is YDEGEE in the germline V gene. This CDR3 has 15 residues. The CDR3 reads CASSLGGQGNSPLHF. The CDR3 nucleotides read TGTGCCAGCAGCCTAGGGGGCCAGGGTAACTCACCCCTCCACTTT.

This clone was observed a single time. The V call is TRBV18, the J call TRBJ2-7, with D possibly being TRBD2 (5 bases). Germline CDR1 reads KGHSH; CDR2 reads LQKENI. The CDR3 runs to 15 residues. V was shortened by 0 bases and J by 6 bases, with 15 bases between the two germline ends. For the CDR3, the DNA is TGTGCCAGCTCACCACCGAATCTGCCACGGGGCGAGCAGTACTTC. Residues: CASSPPNLPRGEQYF.

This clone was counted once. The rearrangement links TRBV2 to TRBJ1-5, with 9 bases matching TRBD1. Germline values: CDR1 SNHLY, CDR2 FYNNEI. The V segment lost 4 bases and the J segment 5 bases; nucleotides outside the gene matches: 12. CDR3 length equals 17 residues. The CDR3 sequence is CASSVGTGIEWDQPQHF. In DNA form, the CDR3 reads TGTGCCAGCAGTGTGGGGACAGGGATCGAATGGGATCAGCCCCAGCATTTT.

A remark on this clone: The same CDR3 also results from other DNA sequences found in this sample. CDR3 coding DNA: TGTGCCAGCAGTTCCTCGACAGCGACGAATGAAAAACTGTTTTTT. Amino acids: CASSSSTATNEKLFF. The J gene is TRBJ1-4, the V gene TRBV27, with D perhaps TRBD1 (5 bases). The CDR3 sequence is 15 residues long. CDR1 is MNHEY and CDR2 is SMNVEV in the germline V gene (reference sequence). Trimming pared 4 bases from V and 5 bases from J, leaving 14 bases between.

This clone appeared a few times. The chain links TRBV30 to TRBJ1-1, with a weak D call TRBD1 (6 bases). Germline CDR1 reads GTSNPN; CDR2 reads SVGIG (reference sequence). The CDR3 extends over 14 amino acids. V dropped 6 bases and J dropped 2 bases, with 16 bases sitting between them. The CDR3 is CACGPGQRNTEAFF. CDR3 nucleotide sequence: TGTGCCTGTGGACCCGGACAGCGAAACACTGAAGCTTTCTTT. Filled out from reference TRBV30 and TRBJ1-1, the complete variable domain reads SQTIHQWPATLVQPVGSPLSLECTVEGTSNPNLYWYRQAAGRGLQLLFYSVGIGQISSEVPQNLSASRPQDRQFILSSKKLLLSDSGFYLCACGPGQRNTEAFFGQGTRLTVV.

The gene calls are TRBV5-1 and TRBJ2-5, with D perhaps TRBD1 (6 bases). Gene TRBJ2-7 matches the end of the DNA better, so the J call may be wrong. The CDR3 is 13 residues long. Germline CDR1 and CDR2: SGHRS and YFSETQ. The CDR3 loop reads CASSSGQTYEQYF. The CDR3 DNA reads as TGCGCCAGCAGCTCCGGACAGACCTACGAGCAGTACTTC.

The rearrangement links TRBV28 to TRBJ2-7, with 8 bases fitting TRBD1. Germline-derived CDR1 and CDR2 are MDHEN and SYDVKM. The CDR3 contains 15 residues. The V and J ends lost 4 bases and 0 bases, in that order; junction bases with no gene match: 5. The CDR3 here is CASSSSGTGSYEQYF. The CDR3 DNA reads TGTGCCAGCAGTTCCTCCGGGACAGGCTCCTACGAGCAGTACTTC.

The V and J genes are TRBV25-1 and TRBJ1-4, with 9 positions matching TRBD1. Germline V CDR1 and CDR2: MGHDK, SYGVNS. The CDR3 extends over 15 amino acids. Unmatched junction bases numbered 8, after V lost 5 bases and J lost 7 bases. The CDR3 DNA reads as TGTGCCAGCAGTAGATGGACAGGGGTGGCTGAAAAACTGTTTTTT. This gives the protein CASSRWTGVAEKLFF.

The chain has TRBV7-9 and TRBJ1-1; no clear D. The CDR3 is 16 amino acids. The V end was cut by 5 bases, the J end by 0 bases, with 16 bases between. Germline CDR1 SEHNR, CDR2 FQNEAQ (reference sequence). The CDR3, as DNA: TGTGCCAGCAGCCCCACCCCGGGGATTTTGAACACTGAAGCTTTCTTT. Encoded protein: CASSPTPGILNTEAFF.

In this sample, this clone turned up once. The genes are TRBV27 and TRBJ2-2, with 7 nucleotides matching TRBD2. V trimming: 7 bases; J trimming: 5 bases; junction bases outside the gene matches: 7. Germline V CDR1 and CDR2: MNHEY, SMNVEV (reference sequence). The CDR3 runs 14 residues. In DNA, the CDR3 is TGTGCCAGCACCTTCGGGGGGATGACCGGGGAGCTGTTTTTT. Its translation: CASTFGGMTGELFF.

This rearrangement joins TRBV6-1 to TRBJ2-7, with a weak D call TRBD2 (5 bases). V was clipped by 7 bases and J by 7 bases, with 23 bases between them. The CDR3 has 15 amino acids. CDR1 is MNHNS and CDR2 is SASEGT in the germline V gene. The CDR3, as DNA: TGTGCCAGCAAGTTAGATAGGAGCGGCGTGCGGGAGCAGTACTTC. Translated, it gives CASKLDRSGVREQYF.

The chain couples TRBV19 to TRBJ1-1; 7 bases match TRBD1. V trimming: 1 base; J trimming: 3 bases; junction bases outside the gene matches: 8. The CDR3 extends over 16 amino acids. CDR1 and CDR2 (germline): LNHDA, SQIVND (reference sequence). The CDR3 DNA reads TGTGCCAGTAGTATAGGGACAGGTCTGGTGGACACTGAAGCTTTCTTT. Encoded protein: CASSIGTGLVDTEAFF.

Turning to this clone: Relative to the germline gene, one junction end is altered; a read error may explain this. CDR3 sequence: CASSLEKGTGKQYF. The CDR3 bases are TGTGCTAGCAGCTTAGAAAAGGGGACAGGGAAGCAGTATTTT. This chain joins TRBV7-7 and TRBJ2-3; TRBD1 matches 9 bases. The CDR3 length is 14 residues. Germline V gene lookup returns CDR1 SSHAT and CDR2 FNYEAQ (reference sequence).

The CDR3 here is CASSYSRDGYTF. The CDR3 DNA is TGTGCCAGCAGTTACTCCAGGGATGGCTACACCTTC. This rearrangement joins TRBV6-5 to TRBJ1-2; a possible D gene is TRBD1 (5 bases). With 0 bases removed from V and 6 bases from J, the gap between germline ends came to 5 bases. This CDR3 comprises 12 residues. The germline V gene encodes CDR1 MNHEY and CDR2 SVGAGI.

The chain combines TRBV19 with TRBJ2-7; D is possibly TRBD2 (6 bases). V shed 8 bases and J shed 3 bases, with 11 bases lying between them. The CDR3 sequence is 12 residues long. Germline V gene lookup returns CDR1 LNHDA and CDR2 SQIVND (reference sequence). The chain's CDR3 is CASGGLNYEQYF. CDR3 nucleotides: TGTGCCAGTGGCGGACTAAACTACGAGCAGTACTTC.

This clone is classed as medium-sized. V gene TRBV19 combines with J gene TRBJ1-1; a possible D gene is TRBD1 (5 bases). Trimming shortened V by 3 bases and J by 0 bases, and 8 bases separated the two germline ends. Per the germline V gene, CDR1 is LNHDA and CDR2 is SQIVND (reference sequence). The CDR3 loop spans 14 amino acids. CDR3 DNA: TGTGCCAGTAGTATCAAGACAGTGAACACTGAAGCTTTCTTT. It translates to CASSIKTVNTEAFF.